The 23 T cell receptor beta chains below all came from one sample that was sequenced in a study of OX40 agonist ivuxolimab in advanced cancers. The method was immunoSEQ multiplex PCR; TCRdb's version includes in-frame clones alone and lacks a portion of them. The sample has tens of thousands of clones, roughly 90% seen once. The sequencing here drew on CD4+ or CD8+ T cells sorted from blood, taken in a trial of the OX40 agonist ivuxolimab. The source of these receptors is an adult with an advanced solid tumor such as melanoma, head and neck, liver or kidney cancer.

Only one count was recorded for this clone. The rearrangement links TRBV7-9 to TRBJ2-5; tentatively, D is TRBD1 (6 bases). Germline V gene sequence: CDR1 SEHNR, CDR2 FQNEAQ (reference sequence). This CDR3 is 15 amino acids long. The V end lost 0 bases, the J end lost 3 bases, and 11 bases lay between the germline ends. The CDR3 bases are TGTGCCAGCAGCTTAGCCCAGGGGCGGGAAGAGACCCAGTACTTC. Translation gives CASSLAQGREETQYF.

The rearrangement uses TRBV5-6 and TRBJ2-1, with D tentatively TRBD1 (5 bases). The germline CDR1 and CDR2 sequences are SGHDT and YYEEEE. CDR3 length: 14 residues. Trimming took 8 bases from V and 8 from J, leaving 20 bases between them. The CDR3 DNA reads as TGTGCCAGTATGCAGGGAATAAGGCTCGATGAGCAGTTCTTC. Its protein product is CASMQGIRLDEQFF.

The chain uses TRBV5-8 and TRBJ2-7; a weak D match, TRBD1 (5 bases). CDR3 length: 14 amino acids. V was pared by 2 bases and J by 3 bases, with 12 bases between. CDR1 and CDR2 from the germline V gene are SGHTS and YDEGEE. The CDR3 region is CASSLSYRNYEQYF. The CDR3 coding sequence is TGTGCCAGCAGCTTATCGTACAGGAACTACGAGCAGTACTTC.

The rearrangement joins TRBV7-8 to TRBJ2-5; D is uncertain. The germline V gene has CDR1 SGHVS and CDR2 FQNEAQ. The CDR3 is 10 residues long. Trimming shortened V by 8 bases and J by 4 bases, and 5 bases separated the two germline ends. The CDR3 bases are TGTGCCAGCGGCGGAGAGACCCAGTACTTC. Translation gives CASGGETQYF.

This sequence joins TRBV7-9 and TRBJ1-1; D gene uncertain. The V gene's germline CDR1 is SEHNR and CDR2 FQNEAQ (reference sequence). The CDR3 covers 16 residues. V lost 4 bases and J lost 0, with 15 bases in between. CDR3 region: CASSSPEGLMNTEAFF. The CDR3 region has the DNA TGTGCCAGCAGCTCCCCCGAAGGGCTAATGAACACTGAAGCTTTCTTT.

The V call is TRBV27, the J call TRBJ1-1; no firm D call. Trimming stripped 7 bases from V and 1 base from J, with 10 bases between. Looked up from germline, CDR1 is MNHEY and CDR2 is SMNVEV (reference sequence). This CDR3 has 13 amino acids. CDR3 in DNA: TGTGCCAGCATGGATTGGGGGAACACTGAAGCTTTCTTT. As protein: CASMDWGNTEAFF.

Judged by abundance, this clone is medium-sized. A read error is likely, as this CDR3 ends without the conserved phenylalanine or tryptophan. The DNA is omitted, as the CDR3 cannot be located on it reliably, and the CDR3 follows TCRdb's listing. The chain links TRBV4-1 to TRBJ1-1; TRBD1 is the table's D call, not checked against the DNA. Termini included, the CDR3 measures 12 amino acids. Germline loops: CDR1 MGHRA, CDR2 YSYEKL. CDR3 sequence: CASSQDRQSLLG.

J is TRBJ2-2 and V is TRBV9, with 11 positions matching TRBD2. Per germline, CDR1 SGDLS and CDR2 YYNGEE. This CDR3 contains 18 residues. The junction had 9 bases not matched to a gene; V was cut back by 0 bases and J by 5 bases. The CDR3 sequence is CASSVALAGGQKTGELFF. CDR3 nucleotides: TGTGCCAGCAGCGTAGCGCTAGCGGGGGGCCAAAAGACCGGGGAGCTGTTTTTT.

The CDR3 nucleotides are TGCGCCAGCAGCCAAGAGATTTCGCAGCCCCAGCATTTT. It translates to CASSQEISQPQHF. The V call is TRBV4-3, the J call TRBJ1-5; D uncertain. Per the germline V gene, CDR1 is LGHNA and CDR2 is YSLEER. The CDR3 consists of 13 residues. V lost 0 bases, J lost 7 bases, and 7 bases lay in between.

The chain couples TRBV4-2 to TRBJ2-2; D is undetermined. The V gene lost 2 bases and the J gene lost 6 bases, with 1 base spanning the gap. This CDR3 is built from 11 residues. CDR1 LGHNA and CDR2 YNFKEQ come from the germline V gene. In DNA, the CDR3 is TGTGCCAGCAGCCAATCCGGGGAGCTGTTTTTT. Translating gives CASSQSGELFF.

J is TRBJ1-1 and V is TRBV27; D gene ambiguous. The germline V gene has CDR1 MNHEY and CDR2 SMNVEV (reference sequence). This CDR3 is 13 amino acids long. Deletions cut 8 bases from V and 3 bases from J, with 13 bases between. The chain's CDR3 is CASQTAYHTEAFF. The DNA for the CDR3 is TGTGCCAGCCAGACGGCTTACCACACTGAAGCTTTCTTT.

In this sample, this clone turned up once. The J gene is TRBJ2-7, the V gene TRBV27, with TRBD1 matching over 7 bases. Germline V gene lookup returns CDR1 MNHEY and CDR2 SMNVEV (reference sequence). Trimming removed 0 bases from V and 2 bases from J; junction bases left unmatched: 7. CDR3 length: 16 amino acids. CDR3 coding DNA: TGTGCCAGCAGTTTATCGGAGTTAGGGGGCACCTACGAGCAGTACTTC. The encoded protein is CASSLSELGGTYEQYF.

This clone was seen once. The gene calls are TRBV27 and TRBJ1-1, with 7 bases lining up with TRBD1. The germline V gene encodes CDR1 MNHEY and CDR2 SMNVEV (reference sequence). J lost 4 bases, V lost 4 bases, and 6 bases had no gene match. The CDR3 is 14 residues long. CDR3 sequence (DNA): TGTGCCAGCAGTTCCCACAGGGGCTCCACTGAAGCTTTCTTT. Protein sequence: CASSSHRGSTEAFF.

CDR3 bases: TGTGCCTATGATGCAGGGGGAAATGGCTACACCTTC. Translation gives CAYDAGGNGYTF. This chain links TRBV30 with TRBJ1-2; TRBD1 aligns across 7 bases. The CDR3 covers 12 residues. V trimming: 7 bases; J trimming: 6 bases; junction bases outside the gene matches: 8. Germline V gives CDR1 GTSNPN, CDR2 SVGIG (reference sequence).

V and J are TRBV5-1 and TRBJ1-2, with D perhaps matching TRBD1 (5 bases). The CDR3 spans 15 residues. Trimming took 0 bases from V and 8 from J, leaving 17 bases between them. Looked up from germline, CDR1 is SGHRS and CDR2 is YFSETQ. As DNA, the CDR3 is TGCGCCAGCAGCTTGGCGCGTGAGGGGCGCGGAGGCTACACCTTC. This codes for CASSLAREGRGGYTF. The entire variable domain, with the rest obtained from reference TRBV5-1 and TRBJ1-2, is as follows: KAGVTQTPRYLIKTRGQQVTLSCSPISGHRSVSWYQQTPGQGLQFLFEYFSETQRNKGNFPGRFSGRQFSNSRSEMNVSTLELGDSALYLCASSLAREGRGGYTFGSGTRLTVV.

This chain uses TRBV5-5 with TRBJ2-5; no reliable D call. CDR1 and CDR2 from the germline V gene are SGHKS and YYEKEE (reference sequence). V lost 6 bases and J lost 0, with 15 bases in between. This CDR3 is built from 15 residues. CDR3 in amino acids: CASTHWPSDQETQYF. For the CDR3, the DNA is TGTGCCAGCACCCATTGGCCCTCCGACCAAGAGACCCAGTACTTC.

The chain has TRBV7-6 and TRBJ2-1, with TRBD2 matching 9 bases. The CDR3 is 15 amino acids. Trimming cost V 4 bases and J 4 bases; bases outside gene matches: 5. From germline, CDR1 is SGHVS and CDR2 FNYEAQ. CDR3 sequence reads: CASSSGLAGYNEQFF. The CDR3 DNA sequence: TGTGCCAGCAGCTCGGGGCTAGCGGGGTACAATGAGCAGTTCTTC. The full variable domain, in which reference TRBV7-6 and TRBJ2-1 provide the parts outside the CDR3, is GAGVSQSPRYKVTKRGQDVALRCDPISGHVSLYWYRQALGQGPEFLTYFNYEAQQDKSGLPNDRFSAERPEGSISTLTIQRTEQRDSAMYRCASSSGLAGYNEQFFGPGTRLTVL.

The V and J genes are TRBV28 and TRBJ2-4, with D unresolved. The CDR3 has 18 residues. Per the germline V gene, CDR1 is MDHEN and CDR2 is SYDVKM. V was clipped by 3 bases and J by 1 base, with 19 bases between them. CDR3 amino acids: CASSFPRTAEYAKNIQYF. DNA of the CDR3: TGTGCCAGCAGTTTTCCCCGGACGGCTGAGTATGCCAAAAACATTCAGTACTTC.

V and J are TRBV5-8 and TRBJ2-7; perhaps TRBD2 as D (5 bases). This CDR3 comprises 13 residues. The V gene's germline CDR1 is SGHTS and CDR2 YDEGEE. Trimming left V 4 bases short and J 2 bases short, with 10 bases between. The CDR3 reads CASSDGLAYEQYV. CDR3 DNA: TGTGCCAGCAGCGACGGACTGGCCTACGAGCAGTACGTC.

The chain joins TRBV7-6 to TRBJ2-2; 9 nucleotides align to TRBD1. This CDR3 has 14 residues. Germline V gives CDR1 SGHVS, CDR2 FNYEAQ. V lost 3 bases to trimming and J lost 6 bases; unmatched junction nucleotides: 2. The CDR3 protein is CASSLGQGPGELFF. CDR3 nucleotides: TGTGCCAGCAGCTTGGGACAGGGTCCCGGGGAGCTGTTTTTT.

The chain links TRBV6-5 to TRBJ2-7; maybe TRBD1 (5 bases). Germline lookup yields CDR1 MNHEY and CDR2 SVGAGI. There are 15 residues in the CDR3. Trimming removed 5 bases from V and 6 bases from J, with 20 bases in between. The CDR3 loop is CASSTRAGSLSEQYV. DNA for the CDR3: TGTGCCAGCAGTACCCGGGCAGGGTCCCTCTCCGAGCAGTACGTC.

This sequence joins TRBV6-5 and TRBJ2-5, with unresolved D. The CDR3 loop spans 13 amino acids. V was clipped by 5 bases and J by 5 bases, with 12 bases between them. CDR1 MNHEY and CDR2 SVGAGI come from the germline V gene. CDR3: CASSIMGLETQYF. The CDR3 DNA is TGTGCCAGCAGTATCATGGGCCTCGAGACCCAGTACTTC.

The chain joins TRBV29-1 to TRBJ2-3; D is unclear. Trimming cost V 0 bases and J 4 bases, with 11 bases left between them. Germline V gene data show CDR1 as SQVTM and CDR2 as ANQGSEA. The CDR3 consists of 14 residues. The CDR3 coding sequence is TGCAGCGTTGAAGAGGGCAGTAAGCCAGATACGCAGTATTTT. It translates to CSVEEGSKPDTQYF.